The 24 T cell receptor beta chains reported below all come from one sample, sequenced in a study of T-cell reconstitution after alpha-beta-depleted transplantation in children. TCRbeta library preparation incorporated unique molecular identifiers. TCRdb used MiXCR to reprocess the PCR reads, holding one entry per CDR3 protein. The table lists about 260,000 distinct CDR3 sequences, approximately 8% of them singletons. The sequenced sample was PBMCs, mostly from graft donor cells, obtained 180 days after TCRalphabeta/CD19-depleted stem cell transplant. The receptors were sampled from a male patient aged 10 to 17 who had a stem cell transplant for acute lymphoblastic leukemia, so the T cells may come from the graft donor.

There are many counts of this clonotype. The chain combines TRBV3-1 with TRBJ2-1; unclear D gene. This CDR3 contains 12 residues. V lost 8 bases and J lost 6, with 11 bases in between. Per the germline V gene, CDR1 is LGHDT and CDR2 is YNNKEL (reference sequence). This CDR3 is CASLGWGNEQFF. The CDR3 nucleotides read TGTGCCAGCCTGGGATGGGGCAATGAGCAGTTCTTC.

This clonotype was counted ten times or more. The chain is built from TRBV6-1 and TRBJ1-1; D not certain. Germline V CDR1 and CDR2: MNHNS, SASEGT. The CDR3 is made up of 15 amino acids. The V gene lost 2 bases and the J gene lost 1 base, with 11 bases spanning the gap. The CDR3 region has the DNA TGTGCCAGCAGTGAAAGGATAGCCCCGAACACTGAAGCTTTCTTT. Protein sequence: CASSERIAPNTEAFF.

This clonotype was detected ten times or more. The rearrangement joins TRBV6-5 to TRBJ2-4; 13 bases are shared with TRBD2. The germline V gene encodes CDR1 MNHEY and CDR2 SVGAGI. The CDR3 runs 16 residues. V gave up 2 bases and J gave up 6 bases; unmatched junction bases: 4. The CDR3 sequence: CASSYLGLAGRNIQYF. The CDR3 DNA follows: TGTGCCAGCAGTTACCTGGGACTAGCGGGGCGAAACATTCAGTACTTC.

This clonotype was recorded many times. The V call is TRBV5-1, the J call TRBJ1-2, with TRBD1 identical over 9 bases. Trimming took 3 bases from V and 8 from J; bases not matched to a gene: 17. The germline V gene encodes CDR1 SGHRS and CDR2 YFSETQ. CDR3 size: 17 residues. For the CDR3, the DNA is TGCGCCAGCAGCTCCGCCTTTTACAGGGGGCGGGATGGAGGCTACACCTTC. It yields the protein CASSSAFYRGRDGGYTF.

This clonotype was recorded at least ten times. The gene calls are TRBV10-3 and TRBJ2-7; D is perhaps TRBD2 (5 bases). The CDR3 loop spans 13 amino acids. The V gene's germline CDR1 is ENHRY and CDR2 SYGVKD. Trimming cost V 6 bases and J 5 bases, with 14 bases left between them. This CDR3 is CAIRIGSSNEQYF. DNA for the CDR3: TGTGCCATCAGGATCGGTTCTAGCAACGAGCAGTACTTC.

This clonotype was found many times. This sequence joins TRBV29-1 and TRBJ2-7; maybe TRBD2 (6 bases). CDR1 and CDR2 from the germline V gene are SQVTM and ANQGSEA. CDR3 length: 13 amino acids. Between the trimmed V and J ends, which lost 7 bases and 5 bases, there was a span of 18 bases. CDR3 in amino acids: CSARDGRVNEQYF. The CDR3 DNA reads TGCAGCGCCCGGGACGGGAGAGTGAACGAGCAGTACTTC.

The sample holds many counts of this clonotype. This chain links TRBV7-2 with TRBJ2-7, with TRBD1 matching over 11 bases. From germline, CDR1 is SGHTA and CDR2 FQGNSA. V was pared by 4 bases and J by 5 bases, with 7 bases of the junction left unmatched. This CDR3 spans 15 amino acids. CDR3 nucleotides: TGTGCCAGCAGCTCCCGGACAGGGGGCATCCACGAGCAGTACTTC. It yields the protein CASSSRTGGIHEQYF.

The table lists this clonotype with many counts. This chain connects TRBV11-1 to TRBJ2-2; 8 bases map to TRBD2. Germline V CDR1 and CDR2: SGHAT, FQDESV (reference sequence). The CDR3 runs to 15 residues. Germline trimming cut 4 bases from V and 4 bases from J; bases unmatched to any gene: 5. The CDR3 nucleotides read TGTGCCAGCAGCTCCCGGAGCGGGAGCACCGGGGAGCTGTTTTTT. The encoded protein is CASSSRSGSTGELFF.

Comment on this clonotype: A much larger clonotype is one base distant, so this may be a read error. The V and J genes are TRBV10-3 and TRBJ2-3; TRBD2 matches 11 bases. This CDR3 is built from 16 residues. CDR1 is ENHRY and CDR2 is SYGVKD in the germline V gene. The ends lost 11 bases at V and 6 bases at J; junction bases unmatched: 16. The CDR3 is CAQGGGLAGILDTQYF. For the CDR3, the DNA is TGTGCCCAAGGGGGAGGACTAGCGGGCATCTTGGATACGCAGTATTTT.

This clonotype was counted many times. This sequence joins TRBV29-1 and TRBJ2-1, with 12 bases lining up with TRBD2. Germline V gene sequence: CDR1 SQVTM, CDR2 ANQGSEA. The CDR3 is 13 residues long. Unmatched junction bases numbered 7, after V lost 6 bases and J lost 10 bases. The DNA for the CDR3 is TGCAGCGTCTCTAGCGGGAGGGCCAGAGAGCAGTTCTTC. As protein: CSVSSGRAREQFF.

This clonotype was picked up many times. The chain joins TRBV5-1 to TRBJ2-5; 8 bases are shared with TRBD2. Losses at the gene ends were 3 bases for V and 14 bases for J; bases not matched to a gene: 6. Germline lookup yields CDR1 SGHRS and CDR2 YFSETQ. There are 11 residues in the CDR3. CDR3 sequence: CASSSPGLVYF. For the CDR3, the DNA is TGCGCCAGCAGCTCGCCGGGACTAGTCTACTTC. Full variable domain (missing parts from reference TRBV5-1 and TRBJ2-5): KAGVTQTPRYLIKTRGQQVTLSCSPISGHRSVSWYQQTPGQGLQFLFEYFSETQRNKGNFPGRFSGRQFSNSRSEMNVSTLELGDSALYLCASSSPGLVYFGPGTRLLVL.

This clonotype was seen at least ten times. This CDR3 is CASSLSGGAGIEQYF. The CDR3 DNA sequence: TGTGCCAGCAGCTTGTCAGGAGGGGCGGGGATCGAGCAGTACTTC. This chain connects TRBV5-4 to TRBJ2-7; D might be TRBD2 (6 bases). The V and J ends lost 1 base and 6 bases respectively, with 17 bases between them. This CDR3 contains 15 residues. Germline V gene sequence: CDR1 SGHNT, CDR2 YYREEE (reference sequence).

There are many counts of this clonotype. The chain carries TRBV20-1 and TRBJ2-2, with 11 bases aligning to TRBD2. V trimming: 2 bases; J trimming: 5 bases; junction bases outside the gene matches: 4. CDR3 size: 15 residues. Germline CDR1 DFQATT, CDR2 SNEGSKA (reference sequence). CDR3: CSARTTSGRTGELFF. DNA of the CDR3: TGCAGTGCTAGAACCACTAGCGGGAGAACCGGGGAGCTGTTTTTT.

The CDR3, as DNA: TGTGCCAGCAGTTTCTGGGGAGGGAGGGTCTCTGGGGCCAACGTCCTGACTTTC. Translation gives CASSFWGGRVSGANVLTF. The chain couples TRBV12-3 or TRBV12-4 to TRBJ2-6; 7 bases are a match to TRBD2. V was clipped by 3 bases and J by 0 bases; unmatched bases: 8. CDR3 length: 18 amino acids.

This clonotype appeared many times. The rearrangement uses TRBV7-9 and TRBJ2-6; D is ambiguous. V was cut by 8 bases and J by 1 base, with 18 bases left in between. CDR1 and CDR2 (germline): SEHNR, FQNEAQ (reference sequence). The CDR3 sequence is 17 residues long. The CDR3: CASVLYQVPSGANVLTF. CDR3 bases: TGTGCCAGCGTATTATACCAGGTACCATCTGGGGCCAACGTCCTGACTTTC. Full variable domain (outside the CDR3, taken from reference TRBV7-9 and TRBJ2-6): DTGVSQNPRHKITKRGQNVTFRCDPISEHNRLYWYRQTLGQGPEFLTYFQNEAQLEKSRLLSDRFSAERPKGSFSTLEIQRTEQGDSAMYLCASVLYQVPSGANVLTFGAGSRLTVL.

The sample holds many counts of this clonotype. The rearrangement links TRBV10-3 to TRBJ2-5; the D call may be TRBD1 or TRBD2 (5 bases each). V was clipped by 3 bases and J by 3 bases, with 8 bases between them. This CDR3 spans 13 amino acids. Per the germline V gene, CDR1 is ENHRY and CDR2 is SYGVKD. Written as DNA, the CDR3 is TGTGCCATCAGTGAACGAGGGGAAGAGACCCAGTACTTC. Protein sequence: CAISERGEETQYF.

The rearrangement joins TRBV7-2 to TRBJ2-1, with D tentatively TRBD2 (6 bases). The CDR3 is 14 residues long. Germline V gives CDR1 SGHTA, CDR2 FQGNSA. The V end was cut by 0 bases, the J end by 10 bases, with 13 bases between. The chain's CDR3 is CASSLAGGLKEQFF. Written as DNA, the CDR3 is TGTGCCAGCAGCTTAGCGGGAGGTCTTAAAGAGCAGTTCTTC. The variable domain in full, with the rest retrieved from reference TRBV7-2 and TRBJ2-1, is GAGVSQSPSNKVTEKGKDVELRCDPISGHTALYWYRQSLGQGLEFLIYFQGNSAPDKSGLPSDRFSAERTGGSVSTLTIQRTQQEDSAVYLCASSLAGGLKEQFFGPGTRLTVL.

This clonotype was seen many times. CDR3 amino acids: CASMGTSGPQYF. Here the CDR3 DNA reads TGTGCCAGCATGGGGACTAGCGGGCCCCAGTACTTC. The chain combines TRBV2 with TRBJ2-5; 12 nucleotides agree with TRBD2. The ends lost 7 bases at V and 9 bases at J; junction bases unmatched: 3. The CDR3 sequence is 12 residues long. From germline, CDR1 is SNHLY and CDR2 FYNNEI.

This clonotype occurred many times. The chain combines TRBV28 with TRBJ1-1; D is possibly TRBD1 (6 bases). V was shortened by 5 bases and J by 5 bases, with 15 bases between the two germline ends. Germline loops: CDR1 MDHEN, CDR2 SYDVKM. This CDR3 is built from 14 residues. This chain's CDR3 is CASSRLDRSTEAFF. Here the CDR3 DNA reads TGTGCCAGCAGTCGCCTCGACAGGTCGACTGAAGCTTTCTTT.

This clonotype came up many times. The chain carries TRBV5-5 and TRBJ1-1; D not resolved. This CDR3 comprises 12 residues. The V gene's germline CDR1 is SGHKS and CDR2 YYEKEE (reference sequence). Trimming took 2 bases from V and 6 from J, leaving 8 bases between them. In DNA form, the CDR3 reads TGTGCCAGCAGCTTACCGTCTCCTGAAGCTTTCTTT. Translating it yields CASSLPSPEAFF. The whole variable domain, remainder taken from reference TRBV5-5 and TRBJ1-1, is DAGVTQSPTHLIKTRGQQVTLRCSPISGHKSVSWYQQVLGQGPQFIFQYYEKEERGRGNFPDRFSARQFPNYSSELNVNALLLGDSALYLCASSLPSPEAFFGQGTRLTVV.

This clonotype was found many times. The gene calls are TRBV20-1 and TRBJ1-4; 7 bases match TRBD1. Germline V gene data show CDR1 as DFQATT and CDR2 as SNEGSKA (reference sequence). This CDR3 contains 15 residues. The trim removed 5 bases at V and 0 bases at J, leaving 6 bases unmatched. The CDR3 nucleotides read TGCAGTGCTGCCGGACAGGTCTCAACTAATGAAAAACTGTTTTTT. Amino acid sequence: CSAAGQVSTNEKLFF.

In this sample, this clonotype turned up many times. The chain is built from TRBV28 and TRBJ1-4, with D unresolved. The CDR3 sequence is 12 residues long. In germline, CDR1 is MDHEN, CDR2 SYDVKM. Trimming shortened V by 10 bases and J by 4 bases, and 10 bases separated the two germline ends. Written as DNA, the CDR3 is TGTGCCATCATGGACGGTAATGAAAAACTGTTTTTT. Its protein product is CAIMDGNEKLFF.

As for this clonotype: A much larger clone differs from this one at a single base, so this may be a read error. The CDR3: CSVPWTPFYEQYF. The CDR3 bases are TGCAGTGTTCCCTGGACACCGTTCTACGAGCAGTACTTC. The chain couples TRBV20-1 to TRBJ2-7; D possibly corresponds to TRBD1 (5 bases). The CDR3 covers 13 residues. Germline-derived CDR1 and CDR2 are DFQATT and SNEGSKA (reference sequence). Trimming stripped 7 bases from V and 3 bases from J, with 16 bases between.

The sample holds many counts of this clonotype. This sequence joins TRBV18 and TRBJ2-7; D call uncertain. CDR3 size: 12 residues. The germline V gene encodes CDR1 KGHSH and CDR2 LQKENI. V dropped 5 bases and J dropped 7 bases, with 12 bases sitting between them. CDR3: CASSRRVEEQYF. The DNA for the CDR3 is TGTGCCAGCTCAAGACGGGTTGAAGAGCAGTACTTC.